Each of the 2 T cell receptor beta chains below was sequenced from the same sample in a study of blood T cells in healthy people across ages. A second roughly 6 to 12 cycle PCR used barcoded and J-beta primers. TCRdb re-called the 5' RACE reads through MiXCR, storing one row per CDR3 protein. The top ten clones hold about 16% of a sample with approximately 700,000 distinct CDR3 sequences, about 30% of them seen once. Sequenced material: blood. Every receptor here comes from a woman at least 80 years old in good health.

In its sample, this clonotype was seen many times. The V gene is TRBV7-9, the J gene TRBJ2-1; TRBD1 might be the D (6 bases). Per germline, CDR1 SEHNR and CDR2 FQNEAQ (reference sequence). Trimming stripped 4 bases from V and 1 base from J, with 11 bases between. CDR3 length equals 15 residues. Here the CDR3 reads CASSSSGTSYNEQFF. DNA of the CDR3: TGTGCCAGCAGCTCTTCCGGGACATCCTACAATGAGCAGTTCTTC.

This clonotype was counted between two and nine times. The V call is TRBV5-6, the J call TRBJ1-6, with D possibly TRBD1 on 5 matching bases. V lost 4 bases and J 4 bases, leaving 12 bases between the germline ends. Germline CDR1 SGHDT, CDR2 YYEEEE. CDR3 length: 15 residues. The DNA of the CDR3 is TGTGCCAGCAGCAGGGACGGCTCTTATAATTCACCCCTCCACTTT. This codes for CASSRDGSYNSPLHF.